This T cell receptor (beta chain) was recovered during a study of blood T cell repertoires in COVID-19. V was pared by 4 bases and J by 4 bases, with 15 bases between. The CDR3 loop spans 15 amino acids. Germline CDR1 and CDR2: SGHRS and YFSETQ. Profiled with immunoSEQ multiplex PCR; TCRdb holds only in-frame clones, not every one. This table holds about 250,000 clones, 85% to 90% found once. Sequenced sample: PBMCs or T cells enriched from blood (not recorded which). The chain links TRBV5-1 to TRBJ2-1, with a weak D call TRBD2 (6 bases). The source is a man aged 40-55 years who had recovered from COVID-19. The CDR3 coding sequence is TGCGCCAGCAGCCCGGGACTGGAGGGTTACAATGAGCAGTTCTTC. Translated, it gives CASSPGLEGYNEQFF.